Many counts were recorded for the clone carrying this T cell receptor beta chain. In the original analysis: A distant-metastasis classifier for papillary thyroid cancer was built using CDR3 differences across clinicopathological groups. TCRdb used MiXCR to call clones anew from the PCR reads. TCRdb, rather than the study authors, made the V and J calls. The sample has tens of thousands of clones, approximately 20% seen once; the top ten hold about 7.9%. Trimming removed 0 bases at V and 5 bases at J, with 7 bases between. Germline V gene data show CDR1 as LNHDA and CDR2 as SQIVND (reference sequence). The CDR3 runs 13 residues. Nobody among the patients had been given any treatment before thyroid surgery. The sample belongs to a study of metastatic and nonmetastatic thyroid tumors. The overall study: Comparative analysis of repertoires was undertaken across blood and tumor or nodule tissue obtained from malignant and benign thyroid patients.

The sequence came from a female donor with papillary thyroid cancer or a benign thyroid nodule (not recorded which). Some clones in this sample may be carry-over from other donors' samples. The rearrangement links TRBV19 to TRBJ2-5; D is unresolved. The source material was blood. Written as DNA, the CDR3 is TGTGCCAGTAGTATAGATTTGTTGGAGACCCAGTACTTC. Protein: CASSIDLLETQYF.